A selection of T cell receptor beta chains follows, all from one sample in a study of blood T cells in healthy people across ages. TCRdb ran MiXCR on the 5' RACE reads and lists one entry per CDR3 protein. The repertoire has 1,100,000 or so distinct CDR3 sequences, more than 35% of them found once; the top ten carry 18%. The sequencing input was blood. These TCRs come from an older woman in good health. The CDR3 runs from the conserved cysteine through the conserved F or W. Each record gives: clone size, V gene, D gene, J gene, CDR3 length, CDR3 DNA, CDR3 protein. A D gene is named only where the DNA matches it firmly. The size entry is marked missing in some rows and otherwise reads once, few, many or a size class.

NA	TRBV11-2	TRBD2	TRBJ2-1	15	TGTGCCAGCACGTCTAGCGGGACCTCCTACAATGAGCAGTTCTTC	CASTSSGTSYNEQFF
NA	TRBV27	NA	TRBJ2-1	14	TGTGCCAGCAGTGTAGGATCGATGTACAATGAGCAGTTCTTC	CASSVGSMYNEQFF
few	TRBV2	NA	TRBJ1-2	11	TGTGCCAGCAGTGAAGCCCGGGACTCCACCTTC	CASSEARDSTF
NA	TRBV6-4	NA	TRBJ2-3	15	TGTGCCAGCAGTGACCCCACAGGAGGGTCAGATACGCAGTATTTT	CASSDPTGGSDTQYF
few	TRBV6-6	TRBD2	TRBJ2-7	17	TGTGCCAGCAGTTACGCCCCGGAGGCTAGCGGGAGCTACGAGCAGTACTTC	CASSYAPEASGSYEQYF
many	TRBV20-1	NA	TRBJ2-3	17	TGCAGTGCTAGAGACCGCCCGCTAGGGGCCAGCACAGATACGCAGTATTTT	CSARDRPLGASTDTQYF
NA	TRBV27	TRBD1	TRBJ2-7	13	TGTGCCACACAAGGGGGCAAATCCTACGAGCAGTACTTC	CATQGGKSYEQYF
few	TRBV10-2	TRBD1	TRBJ2-5	14	TGCGCCAGCGCCGATACAGGGGGGCAAGAGACCCAGTACTTC	CASADTGGQETQYF
NA	TRBV6-5	TRBD1	TRBJ2-1	13	TGTGCCAGCAGGGACAGGGGAGTTTCTGAGCAGTTCTTC	CASRDRGVSEQFF
few	TRBV11-2	TRBD2	TRBJ2-3	17	TGTGCCAGCAGCTTAGGAGCTAGCGGAGCCAGCACAGATACGCAGTATTTT	CASSLGASGASTDTQYF
many	TRBV10-3	TRBD1	TRBJ2-7	15	TGTGCCATCAGTCGATCGGACAGGGGAAGTTTCGAGCAGTACTTC	CAISRSDRGSFEQYF
many	TRBV9	NA	TRBJ2-1	12	TGTGCCAGCAGCGTTCTGGGGTATGAGCAGTTCTTC	CASSVLGYEQFF
NA	TRBV7-8	TRBD1	TRBJ2-5	16	TGTGCCAGCAGCGCCCCTAGCTCGACAGGGCGAGAGACCCAGTACTTC	CASSAPSSTGRETQYF
few	TRBV20-1	NA	TRBJ2-5	13	TGCAGTGTCCCCTCCCTGGACCAAGAGACCCAGTACTTC	CSVPSLDQETQYF
many	TRBV20-1	TRBD2	TRBJ2-7	14	TGCAGTGCTAGAGGGGACGGGAGGGTTTACGAGCAGTACTTC	CSARGDGRVYEQYF
once	TRBV6-6	NA	TRBJ2-1	13	TGTGCCAGCAGTAGAGAGGGGTTCGGCGAGCAGTTCTTC	CASSREGFGEQFF
NA	TRBV10-3	NA	TRBJ1-2	15	TGTACCATCAGTGAGTCCAGACCGGCGGGCTATGGCTACACCTTC	CTISESRPAGYGYTF
few	TRBV10-2	NA	TRBJ2-1	16	TGCGCCAGCAGTGGAGTGGGGGTAAGGTCCTACAATGAGCAGTTCTTC	CASSGVGVRSYNEQFF
NA	TRBV28	NA	TRBJ1-1	15	TGTGCCAGCAGGTCCCGGACAGAGATAACCCTCGAAGCTTTCTTT	CASRSRTEITLEAFF
few	TRBV10-3	TRBD2	TRBJ2-5	15	TGTGCCATCAGTGGGGAGGGGTCCCCTCAAGAGACCCAGTACTTC	CAISGEGSPQETQYF
NA	TRBV7-9	TRBD2	TRBJ2-5	15	TGTGCCAGCAGCTTAATGGGACTAGCGGACAATGAGCAGTACTTC	CASSLMGLADNEQYF
NA	TRBV2	NA	TRBJ2-7	13	TGTGCCGGCAGGCCAGGAAGTGCGGGCGAGCAGTACTTC	CAGRPGSAGEQYF
NA	TRBV4-2	NA	TRBJ2-1	16	TGTGCCAGCAGCCGCTCACTCAGGGGGGGGTGGAATGAGCAGTTCTTC	CASSRSLRGGWNEQFF